These 21 T cell receptor beta chains originate from one sample sequenced in a study of CD8+ T cells in alopecia areata. Investigators isolated RNA and reverse transcribed it into cDNA to act as the sequencing template. TCRdb keeps only in-frame clones here, not all; method: immunoSEQ multiplex PCR. The table shows 150,000 to 200,000 clones, with under 80% occurring only once. As to treatment: oral pan-JAK inhibitor, 5-10 mg twice daily. The sequences come from CD4+ T cells sorted from blood, collected around week 50, from a patient treated with tofacitinib. The source is a human donor with alopecia areata.

The genes are TRBV2 and TRBJ2-6; no firm D call. V was trimmed by 3 bases and J by 0 bases, leaving 6 bases between them. CDR3 length: 15 amino acids. Germline-derived CDR1 and CDR2 are SNHLY and FYNNEI. CDR3 region: CASSEGPSGANVLTF. The CDR3 DNA is TGTGCCAGCAGTGAGGGCCCCTCTGGGGCCAACGTCCTGACTTTC.

Only a few counts were recorded for this clone. This chain connects TRBV11-2 to TRBJ1-2; no reliable D call. Germline CDR1 is SGHAT and CDR2 is FQNNGV. This CDR3 is 14 amino acids long. Trimming cost V 5 bases and J 5 bases, with 15 bases left between them. Here the CDR3 DNA reads TGTGCCAGCAGCCGAGAAAGGACCTCTTATGGCTACACCTTC. This codes for CASSRERTSYGYTF.

The rearrangement uses TRBV5-1 and TRBJ2-3; D is tentatively TRBD1 or TRBD2 (5 bases each). The CDR3 loop spans 15 amino acids. Germline CDR1 and CDR2: SGHRS and YFSETQ. Trimming took 3 bases from V and 4 from J, leaving 15 bases between them. The CDR3 loop is CASSYPGRGADTQYF. Here the CDR3 DNA reads TGCGCCAGCAGCTATCCGGGACGAGGGGCAGATACGCAGTATTTT.

This clone was picked up a small number of times. This rearrangement joins TRBV6-6 to TRBJ1-1; D is perhaps TRBD1 (6 bases). The length of the CDR3 is 12 residues. V lost 8 bases, J lost 6 bases, and 13 bases lay in between. Per germline, CDR1 MNHNY and CDR2 SVGAGI (reference sequence). The CDR3 region has the DNA TGTGCCAGCGAGGGGGTCGGCGCTGAAGCTTTCTTT. Translation: CASEGVGAEAFF.

The chain combines TRBV18 with TRBJ2-2, with D possibly being TRBD1 (6 bases). Trimming stripped 8 bases from V and 3 bases from J, with 16 bases between. Germline-derived CDR1 and CDR2 are KGHSH and LQKENI. The CDR3 covers 15 residues. The CDR3 sequence: CASRLQRTDTGELFF. The CDR3, as DNA: TGTGCCAGCAGACTTCAAAGGACAGACACCGGGGAGCTGTTTTTT.

This sequence joins TRBV6-6 and TRBJ1-1; D is perhaps TRBD1 (5 bases). Germline V gives CDR1 MNHNY, CDR2 SVGAGI (reference sequence). The CDR3 runs 13 residues. Trimming took off 2 bases at V and 7 bases at J, with 11 bases between the two ends. The CDR3 sequence: CASSYVGTSEAFF. The DNA for the CDR3 is TGTGCCAGCAGTTACGTGGGGACTAGTGAAGCTTTCTTT.

The V and J genes are TRBV29-1 and TRBJ1-3; D might be TRBD1 (5 bases). Trimming shortened V by 0 bases and J by 1 base, and 13 bases separated the two germline ends. There are 16 residues in the CDR3. In germline, CDR1 is SQVTM, CDR2 ANQGSEA. CDR3 amino acids: CSVEDAAGQSGNTIYF. CDR3 sequence (DNA): TGCAGCGTTGAAGATGCGGCAGGGCAGTCTGGAAACACCATATATTTT. The full variable domain, its missing parts supplied by reference TRBV29-1 and TRBJ1-3, is SAVISQKPSRDICQRGTSLTIQCQVDSQVTMMFWYRQQPGQSLTLIATANQGSEATYESGFVIDKFPISRPNLTFSTLTVSNMSPEDSSIYLCSVEDAAGQSGNTIYFGEGSWLTVV.

The J gene is TRBJ1-2, the V gene TRBV30; TRBD1 matches at 7 bases. CDR1 and CDR2 (germline): GTSNPN, SVGIG (reference sequence). CDR3 size: 14 residues. The junction had 6 bases not matched to a gene; V was cut back by 1 base and J by 4 bases. CDR3 sequence reads: CAWSGTGRGYGYTF. The CDR3 bases are TGTGCCTGGAGTGGGACAGGAAGGGGCTATGGCTACACCTTC.

The chain has TRBV4-3 and TRBJ2-7, with TRBD2 as a possible D gene (5 bases). Germline lookup yields CDR1 LGHNA and CDR2 YSLEER. Between the trimmed V and J ends, which lost 1 base and 2 bases, there was a span of 12 bases. The CDR3 has 15 residues. CDR3 protein: CASSQGPVGAYEQYF. CDR3 bases: TGCGCCAGCAGCCAAGGGCCAGTCGGGGCCTACGAGCAGTACTTC.

In this sample, this clone turned up many times. The chain uses TRBV7-3 and TRBJ2-2; D not resolved. CDR3 length equals 12 residues. Germline CDR1 SGHTA, CDR2 FQGTGA. Trimming cost V 5 bases and J 4 bases, with 5 bases left between them. The CDR3 DNA follows: TGTGCCAGCAGCACCCGCACCGGGGAGCTGTTTTTT. This translates into CASSTRTGELFF.

CDR3 coding DNA: TGCGCCAGCAGCTTGGACTGGAACTCCTACGAGCAGTACTTC. Amino acids: CASSLDWNSYEQYF. The J gene is TRBJ2-7, the V gene TRBV5-1; D is undetermined. Germline loops: CDR1 SGHRS, CDR2 YFSETQ. This CDR3 comprises 14 residues. V lost 0 bases, J lost 0 bases, and 7 bases lay in between.

This clone has a handful of counts. The chain employs TRBV4-1 and TRBJ2-5; D not certain. Germline CDR1 reads MGHRA; CDR2 reads YSYEKL. The CDR3 has 14 residues. The germline V and J ends were trimmed by 6 bases and 5 bases, with 16 bases remaining between them. This CDR3 reads CASRDVRSGETQYF. The DNA of the CDR3 is TGCGCCAGCAGGGACGTCCGCTCCGGGGAGACCCAGTACTTC.

This clone was counted between two and nine times. CDR3: CASRGGQEILEQYF. Here the CDR3 DNA reads TGTGCCAGCAGGGGGGGACAGGAGATCCTAGAGCAGTACTTC. The chain is built from TRBV25-1 and TRBJ2-7; 8 bases fit TRBD1. From germline, CDR1 is MGHDK and CDR2 SYGVNS. Trimming cost V 6 bases and J 7 bases; bases outside gene matches: 11. The CDR3 has 14 residues.

This clone was recorded once. DNA of the CDR3: TGTGCCTGGAGTGGCGGGACTTATTACTATGGCTACACCTTC. Translation: CAWSGGTYYYGYTF. V gene TRBV30 combines with J gene TRBJ1-2; D is perhaps TRBD1 (5 bases). Trimming shortened V by 1 base and J by 3 bases, and 12 bases separated the two germline ends. The CDR3 covers 14 residues. Germline CDR1 and CDR2: GTSNPN and SVGIG (reference sequence).

This clone was detected only a few times. This rearrangement joins TRBV29-1 to TRBJ2-1; D possibly uses TRBD1 or TRBD2 (5 bases each). In germline, CDR1 is SQVTM, CDR2 ANQGSEA. The CDR3 length is 15 residues. Trimming took off 7 bases at V and 5 bases at J, with 21 bases between the two ends. CDR3 DNA: TGCAGCGCTCAATTGGGGGTTATGCCCCACAATGAGCAGTTCTTC. Translation gives CSAQLGVMPHNEQFF.

The V gene is TRBV19, the J gene TRBJ1-1; weak D call: TRBD1 (5 bases). V was pared by 4 bases and J by 0 bases, with 6 bases between. CDR3 length: 13 residues. Germline values: CDR1 LNHDA, CDR2 SQIVND (reference sequence). The CDR3 sequence is CASSKTVNTEAFF. The CDR3 bases are TGTGCCAGTAGTAAGACAGTGAACACTGAAGCTTTCTTT.

The chain has TRBV6-1 and TRBJ2-7, with 8 bases matching TRBD1. The CDR3 extends over 12 amino acids. Trimming cost V 7 bases and J 3 bases; bases outside gene matches: 2. Per germline, CDR1 MNHNS and CDR2 SASEGT. This chain's CDR3 is CASTGQGYEQYF. CDR3 DNA sequence: TGTGCCAGCACTGGACAGGGCTACGAGCAGTACTTC.

The chain employs TRBV5-4 and TRBJ1-1; 8 positions match TRBD1. This CDR3 is 14 amino acids long. Germline assignment: CDR1 SGHNT and CDR2 YYREEE (reference sequence). The ends lost 4 bases at V and 4 bases at J; junction bases unmatched: 6. CDR3 loop: CASSLRDRSTEAFF. DNA of the CDR3: TGTGCCAGCAGCCTCCGGGACAGGTCCACTGAAGCTTTCTTT.

This rearrangement joins TRBV2 to TRBJ1-2; D is undetermined. CDR1 is SNHLY, CDR2 FYNNEI, per germline. Trimming left V 7 bases short and J 0 bases short, with 15 bases between. This CDR3 spans 15 amino acids. CDR3 in DNA: TGTGCCAGCACGGGCCAGGACGGTTCTAACTATGGCTACACCTTC. Amino acids: CASTGQDGSNYGYTF.

The genes are TRBV7-2 and TRBJ1-5; TRBD1 is a possible D gene (6 bases). The germline V gene has CDR1 SGHTA and CDR2 FQGNSA. CDR3 length: 14 amino acids. Trimming cost V 5 bases and J 7 bases, with 15 bases left between them. The DNA of the CDR3 is TGTGCCAGCAGCCCGACTGGGGGCCAACAGCCCCAGCATTTT. Amino acids: CASSPTGGQQPQHF.

J is TRBJ2-6 and V is TRBV23-1, with TRBD2 matching over 7 bases. TRBV23-1 is flagged as an ORF with uncertain function. CDR3 size: 19 residues. V lost 4 bases to trimming and J lost 1 base; unmatched junction nucleotides: 13. The CDR3 DNA reads as TGCGCCAGCAGTCCTCTCGGGGCAGGGAGGGATTCTGGGGCCAACGTCCTGACTTTC. It codes for CASSPLGAGRDSGANVLTF.